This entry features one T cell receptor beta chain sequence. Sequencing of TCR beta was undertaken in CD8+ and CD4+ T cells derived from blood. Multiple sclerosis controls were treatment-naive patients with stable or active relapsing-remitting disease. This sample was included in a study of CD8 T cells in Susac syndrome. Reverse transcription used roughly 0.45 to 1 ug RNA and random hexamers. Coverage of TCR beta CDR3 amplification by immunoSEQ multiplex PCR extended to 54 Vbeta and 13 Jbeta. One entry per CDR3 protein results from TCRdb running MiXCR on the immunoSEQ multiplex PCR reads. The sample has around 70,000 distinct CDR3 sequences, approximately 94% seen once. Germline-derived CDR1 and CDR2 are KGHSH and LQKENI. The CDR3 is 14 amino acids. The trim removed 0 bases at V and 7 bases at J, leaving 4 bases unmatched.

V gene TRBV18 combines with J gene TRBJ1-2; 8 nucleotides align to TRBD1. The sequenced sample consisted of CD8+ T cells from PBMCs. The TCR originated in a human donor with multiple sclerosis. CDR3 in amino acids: CASSPPGQGFGYTF. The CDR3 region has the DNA TGTGCCAGCTCACCACCTGGACAGGGCTTTGGCTACACCTTC.